Described below is a single T cell receptor (beta chain) sequence and its context. The sample comes from a study of blood T cell repertoires in COVID-19. Overall study context: T cells, B-cell-depleted T cells, or PBMCs provided the cDNA or gDNA that served as material.

The CDR3 sequence is 13 residues long. Germline V gene sequence: CDR1 MNHEY, CDR2 SMNVEV (reference sequence). V lost 5 bases, J lost 3 bases, and 10 bases lay in between. Participants were aged about 18 to 100 years from roughly 26 US areas. Participants' own reports of clinical history determined their cohort assignment. In the original workflow: Nucleated cell number was recorded as an estimate derived from reference gene primer amplification. Clones were sequenced by immunoSEQ multiplex PCR, and TCRdb holds only the in-frame ones, with some missing. The V and J calls and clone size are taken from that table; D and trimming were inferred from the DNA. The table lists 300,000 to 350,000 clones, approximately 91% of them singletons.

The V call is TRBV27, the J call TRBJ2-5; TRBD2 is a possible D gene (5 bases). The sequencing sample was made of PBMCs or T cells enriched from blood (not recorded which). The origin of this receptor is a woman in her twenties or thirties who had been exposed to COVID-19. The CDR3 nucleotides read TGTGCCAGCAGTCCCGGACTGGAAGAGACCCAGTACTTC. Its protein product is CASSPGLEETQYF.